This T cell receptor (beta chain) was sequenced for a study of radiation and T cells in renal cell carcinoma. Study details: Nephrectomy followed 15 Gy stereotactic body radiation by 4 weeks.

This clone showed up just a few times. Time point of the sample: baseline pretreatment blood. Treatment: 15 Gy SBRT to primary tumor, nephrectomy 4 weeks later. Radiation-treated patients gave blood at baseline, week 2 and week 4. Data came from immunoSEQ multiplex PCR; TCRdb stores just in-frame clones and leaves some out. This table holds about 150,000 clones, approximately 90% found once. This CDR3 has 16 amino acids. In germline, CDR1 is KGHSH, CDR2 LQKENI. Trimming pared 3 bases from V and 5 bases from J, leaving 19 bases between. The V and J genes are TRBV18 and TRBJ1-1; D may be TRBD1 (5 bases). This sample comprised blood, obtained from a patient whose treatment included radiotherapy and nephrectomy. The sequence was obtained from a woman in her seventies with renal cell carcinoma. CDR3 loop: CASSPRGGGVGTEAFF. Written as DNA, the CDR3 is TGTGCCAGCTCACCCCGAGGTGGGGGGGTAGGTACTGAAGCTTTCTTT.